The 22 T cell receptor beta chains listed next were all sequenced from one sample in a study of metastatic and nonmetastatic thyroid tumors. Before thyroid surgery, none of the patients had received any treatment. TCRdb re-called the PCR reads through MiXCR. Of around 2,000 clones in the sample, 11% are singletons; the top ten hold 35% to 45%. Sequenced sample: tumor tissue. The receptors were sampled from a female donor with papillary thyroid cancer or a benign thyroid nodule (not recorded which). Some clones in this sample may be carry-over from other donors' samples.

This clone is termed large (0.1 to 1%). This chain's CDR3 is CASSSYNRDRPYEQYF. The CDR3, as DNA: TGTGCCAGCAGCTCCTACAACCGGGACAGACCTTACGAGCAGTACTTC. The chain has TRBV6-2 or TRBV6-3 and TRBJ2-7; 7 bases map to TRBD1. Trimming removed 6 bases from V and 4 bases from J; junction bases left unmatched: 15. Germline CDR1 reads MNHEY; CDR2 reads SVGEGT. The CDR3 sequence is 16 residues long.

This clone is medium-sized in the sample. V usage is TRBV20-1 and J usage is TRBJ2-3; D possibly corresponds to TRBD2 (5 bases). In germline, CDR1 is DFQATT, CDR2 SNEGSKA (reference sequence). The CDR3 runs to 14 residues. V shed 4 bases and J shed 0 bases, with 11 bases lying between them. The CDR3: CSAKQAASTDTQYF. The CDR3 nucleotides read TGCAGTGCTAAGCAAGCGGCCAGCACAGATACGCAGTATTTT.

This clone is termed medium-sized (0.01 to 0.1%). The chain employs TRBV11-3 and TRBJ2-2; TRBD1 matches at 7 bases. Germline lookup yields CDR1 SGHNT and CDR2 YENEEA. V lost 5 bases and J lost 0; bases outside the gene matches: 6. The CDR3 extends over 16 amino acids. In DNA form, the CDR3 reads TGTGCCAGCAGCCCAGGGGGAAGGGCGAACACCGGGGAGCTGTTTTTT. Protein: CASSPGGRANTGELFF.

Many counts were recorded for this clone. The chain is built from TRBV3-1 and TRBJ2-2; tentatively, D is TRBD2 (5 bases). Germline V lookup: CDR1 LGHDT, CDR2 YNNKEL (reference sequence). This CDR3 region has 13 residues. V gave up 3 bases and J gave up 6 bases, with 8 bases separating them. CDR3 region: CASSHVEAGELFF. The CDR3 nucleotides are TGTGCCAGCAGCCACGTGGAGGCCGGGGAGCTGTTTTTT. Drawing the rest from reference TRBV3-1 and TRBJ2-2, the complete variable domain is DTAVSQTPKYLVTQMGNDKSIKCEQNLGHDTMYWYKQDSKKFLKIMFSYNNKELIINETVPNRFSPKSPDKAHLNLHINSLELGDSAVYFCASSHVEAGELFFGEGSRLTVL.

The chain carries TRBV10-3 and TRBJ2-1; 11 positions match TRBD1. V gave up 3 bases and J gave up 14 bases; unmatched junction bases: 3. Germline V gives CDR1 ENHRY, CDR2 SYGVKD. The CDR3 extends over 12 amino acids. The CDR3 DNA reads TGTGCCATCAGTGAAACGGGACAGGGGGAGTTCTTC. Protein product: CAISETGQGEFF.

In its sample, this clone is medium-sized. This chain joins TRBV10-2 and TRBJ1-2; D gene uncertain. Germline V CDR1 and CDR2: WSHSY, SAAADI. V gave up 7 bases and J gave up 1 base, with 10 bases separating them. This CDR3 spans 13 amino acids. CDR3 DNA: TGCGCCAGCACATACCAGCGTAACTATGGCTACACCTTC. The encoded protein is CASTYQRNYGYTF.

This clone is judged medium-sized. This chain links TRBV20-1 with TRBJ2-7, with unresolved D. The CDR3 sequence is 11 residues long. Trimming removed 0 bases from V and 8 bases from J, with 8 bases in between. Germline CDR1 reads DFQATT; CDR2 reads SNEGSKA (reference sequence). CDR3 sequence reads: CSARDTAQQYF. The CDR3 DNA follows: TGCAGTGCTAGAGACACTGCGCAGCAGTACTTC.

This clone ranks as medium-sized (0.01 to 0.1%). The chain employs TRBV11-3 and TRBJ2-2, with a weak D call TRBD1 (6 bases). The CDR3 spans 12 residues. V lost 7 bases and J lost 8, with 11 bases in between. Looked up from germline, CDR1 is SGHNT and CDR2 is YENEEA. The CDR3: CASNDQGGELFF. The DNA for the CDR3 is TGTGCCAGCAACGACCAGGGGGGGGAGCTGTTTTTT.

This clone has only a few counts. The junction does not match germline at one end; this may be a read error. This chain uses TRBV19 with TRBJ1-1; 9 bases fit TRBD1. The CDR3 is 14 residues long. From germline, CDR1 is LNHDA and CDR2 SQIVND (reference sequence). This CDR3 is CASRRQGGGPEAFF. The CDR3, as DNA: TGCGCCAGTAGGCGACAGGGGGGGGGGCCTGAAGCTTTCTTT.

Concerning this clone: Other nucleotide sequences in the sample specify the same CDR3. The rearrangement joins TRBV9 to TRBJ2-3; no definite D call. This CDR3 has 15 amino acids. Trimming cost V 1 base and J 6 bases, with 15 bases left between them. Germline-derived CDR1 and CDR2 are SGDLS and YYNGEE. This CDR3 reads CASSVTGTNTDTQYF. CDR3 coding DNA: TGTGCCAGCAGCGTAACGGGCACTAACACTGATACGCAGTATTTT.

This clone is deemed medium-sized (0.01 to 0.1%). This rearrangement joins TRBV28 to TRBJ1-1; D remains unclear. Trimming pared 6 bases from V and 7 bases from J, leaving 9 bases between. Germline CDR1 and CDR2: MDHEN and SYDVKM. This CDR3 is 11 amino acids long. This CDR3 reads CASSLNLEAFF. CDR3 coding DNA: TGTGCCAGCAGCCTGAACCTTGAAGCTTTCTTT. The entire variable domain, with the rest obtained from reference TRBV28 and TRBJ1-1, is as follows: DVKVTQSSRYLVKRTGEKVFLECVQDMDHENMFWYRQDPGLGLRLIYFSYDVKMKEKGDIPEGYSVSREKKERFSLILESASTNQTSMYLCASSLNLEAFFGQGTRLTVV.

Sample share makes this clone medium-sized (0.01 to 0.1%). This chain links TRBV2 with TRBJ1-1; D gene uncertain. Germline CDR1 reads SNHLY; CDR2 reads FYNNEI. Trimming took off 4 bases at V and 1 base at J, with 7 bases between the two ends. CDR3 length: 13 residues. The CDR3 spells CASSVGGNTEAFF. CDR3 DNA: TGTGCCAGCAGTGTTGGAGGGAACACTGAAGCTTTCTTT.

This clone showed up just a few times. This may be a read error: a much more frequent sequence differs by one nucleotide. Other DNA sequences from this sample encode an identical CDR3 as well. CDR3 DNA sequence: TGTGCCAGCAGTGCTATAGGGGGACGTTCAGCAGATACACAGTATTTT. It codes for CASSAIGGRSADTQYF. The rearrangement links TRBV2 to TRBJ2-3, with a possible D match to TRBD1 (6 bases). CDR3 length equals 16 residues. The germline CDR1 and CDR2 sequences are SNHLY and FYNNEI.

Ten or more counts support this clone. The rearrangement joins TRBV11-2 to TRBJ2-1; a weak D match, TRBD2 (5 bases). The germline gives CDR1 SGHAT, CDR2 FQNNGV. V lost 4 bases to trimming and J lost 7 bases, with 14 bases between them. This CDR3 spans 14 amino acids. CDR3 sequence (DNA): TGTGCCAGCAGCTCCTCTAGCACCGCGAATGAGCAGTTCTTC. Amino acids: CASSSSSTANEQFF.

This clone is classed as large. The V call is TRBV6-1, the J call TRBJ2-7; 7 nucleotides align to TRBD2. V shed 3 bases and J 5 bases; nucleotides not matched to a gene: 7. Germline V CDR1 and CDR2: MNHNS, SASEGT. The CDR3 loop spans 14 amino acids. The CDR3 here is CASSDGGSLHEQYF. The CDR3 coding sequence is TGTGCCAGCAGTGATGGCGGGAGTCTCCACGAGCAGTACTTC.

The V and J genes are TRBV2 and TRBJ1-1, with TRBD1 identical over 7 bases. The CDR3 consists of 15 residues. Germline-derived CDR1 and CDR2 are SNHLY and FYNNEI. Unmatched junction bases numbered 14, after V lost 7 bases and J lost 6 bases. The CDR3, as DNA: TGTGCCAGCACTAAGTCTCGGTACAGGGGCCCTGAAGCTTTCTTT. Protein: CASTKSRYRGPEAFF.

By frequency in the sample, this clone is large. The chain is built from TRBV10-2 and TRBJ2-7; TRBD1 agrees at 10 bases. Germline V CDR1 and CDR2: WSHSY, SAAADI. The V and J ends lost 5 bases and 8 bases, in that order; junction bases with no gene match: 6. There are 13 residues in the CDR3. CDR3 sequence: CASSMGQGLQQYF. The CDR3 DNA follows: TGCGCCAGCAGTATGGGACAGGGGCTCCAGCAGTACTTC.

This clone turned up a few times. A read error is possible here, since a much larger clone lies one base away. This chain links TRBV9 with TRBJ2-5, with 9 bases that match TRBD1. The CDR3 loop spans 15 amino acids. Per germline, CDR1 SGDLS and CDR2 YYNGEE. The CDR3 DNA reads TGTCCCAGCAGCGCGGGGACAGGGAGGCAGGAGACCCAGTACTTC. Translating it yields CPSSAGTGRQETQYF.

In this sample, this clone turned up a few times. Germline is not matched at one junction end, which may reflect a read error. The chain employs TRBV15 and TRBJ1-2; the D gene is possibly TRBD1 (5 bases). Germline V gene lookup returns CDR1 LNHNV and CDR2 YYDKDF (reference sequence). The CDR3 is 16 residues long. The CDR3 here is CATIREPWGTNYGYTF. CDR3 in DNA: TGTGCCACCATCAGAGAACCGTGGGGCACTAACTATGGCTACACCTTC.

By share of the sample, this clone is medium-sized (0.01 to 0.1%). The V and J genes are TRBV5-1 and TRBJ2-7; D not resolved. Germline CDR1 is SGHRS and CDR2 is YFSETQ. The V gene lost 0 bases and the J gene lost 5 bases, with 12 bases spanning the gap. The CDR3 is 14 amino acids. For the CDR3, the DNA is TGCGCCAGCAGCTTGGCATTGGCAGGCGACGAGCAGTACTTC. Protein: CASSLALAGDEQYF.

The sample holds a few counts of this clone. The chain joins TRBV28 to TRBJ1-2; no clear D gene. The CDR3 runs 14 residues. CDR1 is MDHEN, CDR2 SYDVKM, per germline. Trimming shortened V by 5 bases and J by 6 bases, and 16 bases separated the two germline ends. DNA of the CDR3: TGTGCCAGCAGTGTAATCGTGATAACGGATGGCTACACCTTC. It is translated as CASSVIVITDGYTF.

Ten or more counts support this clone. The V and J genes are TRBV18 and TRBJ2-7, with a tentative D call TRBD1 (5 bases). Trimming took off 3 bases at V and 3 bases at J, with 9 bases between the two ends. Germline values: CDR1 KGHSH, CDR2 LQKENI. The CDR3 length is 13 residues. CDR3: CASSPIDSYEQYF. The CDR3, as DNA: TGTGCCAGCTCACCGATCGACAGCTACGAGCAGTACTTC. The full variable domain, its missing parts supplied by reference TRBV18 and TRBJ2-7, is NAGVMQNPRHLVRRRGQEARLRCSPMKGHSHVYWYRQLPEEGLKFMVYLQKENIIDESGMPKERFSAEFPKEGPSILRIQQVVRGDSAAYFCASSPIDSYEQYFGPGTRLTVT.